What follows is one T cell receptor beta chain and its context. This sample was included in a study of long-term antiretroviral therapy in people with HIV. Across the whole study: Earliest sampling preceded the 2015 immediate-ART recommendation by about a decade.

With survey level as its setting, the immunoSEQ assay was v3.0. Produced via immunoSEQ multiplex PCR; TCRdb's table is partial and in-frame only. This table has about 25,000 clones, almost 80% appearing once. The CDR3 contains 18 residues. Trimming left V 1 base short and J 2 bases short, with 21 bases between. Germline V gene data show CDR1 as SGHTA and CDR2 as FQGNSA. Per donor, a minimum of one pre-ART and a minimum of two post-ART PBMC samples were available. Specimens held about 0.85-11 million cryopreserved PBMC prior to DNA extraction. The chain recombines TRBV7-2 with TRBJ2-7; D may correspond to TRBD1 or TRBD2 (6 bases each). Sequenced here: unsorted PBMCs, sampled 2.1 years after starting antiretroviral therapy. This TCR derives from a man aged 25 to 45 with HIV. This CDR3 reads CASSLVGGSTGKPYEQYF. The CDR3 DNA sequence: TGTGCCAGCAGCTTAGTGGGGGGCTCGACGGGGAAACCCTACGAGCAGTACTTC.